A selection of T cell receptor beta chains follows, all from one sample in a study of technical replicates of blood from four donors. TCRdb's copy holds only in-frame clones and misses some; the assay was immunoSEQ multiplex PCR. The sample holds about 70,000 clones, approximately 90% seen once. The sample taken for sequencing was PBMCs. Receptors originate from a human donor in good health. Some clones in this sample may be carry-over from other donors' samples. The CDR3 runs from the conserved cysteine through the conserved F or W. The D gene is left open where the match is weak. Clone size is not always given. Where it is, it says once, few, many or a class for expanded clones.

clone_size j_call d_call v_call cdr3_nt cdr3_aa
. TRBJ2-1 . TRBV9 TGTGCCAGCAGCGAGGGACTCTGCTACAATGAGCAGTTCTTC CASSEGLCYNEQFF
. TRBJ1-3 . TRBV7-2 TGTGCCAGCAGCGTAACAGACTCTGGAAACACCATATATTTT CASSVTDSGNTIYF
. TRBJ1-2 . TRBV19 TGTGCTATTATACAGAGACAGGTTAGCTATGGCTACACCTTC CAIIQRQVSYGYTF
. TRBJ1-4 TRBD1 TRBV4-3 TGCGCCAGCAGCCAGTCTTTAGGGACAGCAGCAACTAATGAAAAACTGTTTTTT CASSQSLGTAATNEKLFF
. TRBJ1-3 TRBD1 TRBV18 TGTGCCAGCGCGACAGGGGACTCTGGAAACACCATATATTTT CASATGDSGNTIYF
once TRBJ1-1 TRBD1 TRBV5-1 TGCGCCAGCAGCACGGGACAGCCGAACACTGAAGCTTTCTTT CASSTGQPNTEAFF
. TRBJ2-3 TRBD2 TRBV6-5 TGTGCCAGCAGTTACCGGCGGGAGGGCCGTTCAGATACGCAGTATTTT CASSYRREGRSDTQYF
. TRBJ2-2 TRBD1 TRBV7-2 TGTGCCAGCAGCTTGGACAGGACCAACACCGGGGAGCTGTTTTTT CASSLDRTNTGELFF
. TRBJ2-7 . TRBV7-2 TGTGCCAGCAGCTCGCGGGTAGGCTACGAGCAGTACTTC CASSSRVGYEQYF
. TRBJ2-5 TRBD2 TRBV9 TGTGCCAGCAGCGTAGCGGGGGGGCCTTGGGAGACCCAGTACTTC CASSVAGGPWETQYF
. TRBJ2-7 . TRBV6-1 TGTGCCAGCAGTGAAGCGGACCGGGACACCCTTACCTTC CASSEADRDTLTF
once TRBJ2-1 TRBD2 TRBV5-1 TGCGCCAGCAGCTCCGGACCGGGACTAGAAGGTAATGAGCAGTTCTTC CASSSGPGLEGNEQFF
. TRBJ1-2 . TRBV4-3 TGCGCCAGCAGCCTAACCGACAGCTATGGCTACACCTTC CASSLTDSYGYTF
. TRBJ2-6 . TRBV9 TGTGCCAGCAGCGTCGTCGGCTCTGGGGCCAACGTCCTGACTTTC CASSVVGSGANVLTF
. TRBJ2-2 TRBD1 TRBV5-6 TGTGCCAGCAGTTGGACAGGGTTCACCGGGGAGCTGTTTTTT CASSWTGFTGELFF
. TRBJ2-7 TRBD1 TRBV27 TGTGCCAGCAGGACAGGGGGCGCCTCCTACGAGCAGTACTTC CASRTGGASYEQYF
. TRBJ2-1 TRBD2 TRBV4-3 TGCGCCAGCAGCATCCGGACTAGCGGGAGAAATGAGCAGTTCTTC CASSIRTSGRNEQFF
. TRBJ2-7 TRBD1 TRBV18 TGTGCCAGCTCACCAGACAGGGGCGGGTTTGGGGAGCAGTACTTC CASSPDRGGFGEQYF
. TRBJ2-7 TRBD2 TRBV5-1 TGCGCCAGCAGCCTCGTAGCGGGCAACTACGAGCAGTACTTC CASSLVAGNYEQYF